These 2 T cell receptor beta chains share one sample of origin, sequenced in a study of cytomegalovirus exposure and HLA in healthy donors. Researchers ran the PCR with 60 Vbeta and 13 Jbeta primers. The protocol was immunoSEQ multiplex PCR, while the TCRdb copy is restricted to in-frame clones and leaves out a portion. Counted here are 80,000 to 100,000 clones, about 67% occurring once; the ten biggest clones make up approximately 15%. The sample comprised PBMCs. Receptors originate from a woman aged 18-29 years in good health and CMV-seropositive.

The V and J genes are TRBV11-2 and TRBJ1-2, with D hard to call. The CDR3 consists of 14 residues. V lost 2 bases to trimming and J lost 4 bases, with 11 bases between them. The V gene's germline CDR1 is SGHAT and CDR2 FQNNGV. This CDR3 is CASSLPTDIYGYTF. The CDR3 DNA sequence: TGTGCCAGCAGCTTACCAACAGATATCTATGGCTACACCTTC. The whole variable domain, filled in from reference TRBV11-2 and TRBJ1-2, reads EAGVAQSPRYKIIEKRQSVAFWCNPISGHATLYWYQQILGQGPKLLIQFQNNGVVDDSQLPKDRFSAERLKGVDSTLKIQPAKLEDSAVYLCASSLPTDIYGYTFGSGTRLTVV.

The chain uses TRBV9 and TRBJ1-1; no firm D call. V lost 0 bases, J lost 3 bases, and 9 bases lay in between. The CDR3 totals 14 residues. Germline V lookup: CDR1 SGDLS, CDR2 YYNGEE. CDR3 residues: CASSVGGRDTEAFF. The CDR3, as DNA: TGTGCCAGCAGCGTAGGAGGAAGAGACACTGAAGCTTTCTTT.